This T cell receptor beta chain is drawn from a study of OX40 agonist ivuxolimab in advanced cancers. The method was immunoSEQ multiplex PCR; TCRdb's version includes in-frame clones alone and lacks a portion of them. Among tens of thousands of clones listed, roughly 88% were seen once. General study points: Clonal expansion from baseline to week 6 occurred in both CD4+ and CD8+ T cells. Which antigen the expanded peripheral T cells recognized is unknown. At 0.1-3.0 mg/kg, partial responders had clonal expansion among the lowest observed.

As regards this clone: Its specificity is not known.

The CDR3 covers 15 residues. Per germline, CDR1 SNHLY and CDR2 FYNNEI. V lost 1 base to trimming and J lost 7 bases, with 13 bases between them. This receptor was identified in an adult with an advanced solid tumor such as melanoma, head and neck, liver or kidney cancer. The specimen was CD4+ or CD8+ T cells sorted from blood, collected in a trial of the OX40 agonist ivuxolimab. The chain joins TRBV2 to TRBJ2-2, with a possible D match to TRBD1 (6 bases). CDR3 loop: CASSEVGTFGGELFF. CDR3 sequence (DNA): TGTGCCAGCAGTGAAGTGGGGACATTCGGCGGGGAGCTGTTTTTT.